The rows below give T cell receptor beta chains drawn from one sample of a study of blood T cell repertoires in COVID-19. TCRdb's copy holds only in-frame clones and misses some; the assay was immunoSEQ multiplex PCR. The data hold 450,000 or so clones, with less than 95% observed a single time. Sequencing was performed on PBMCs or T cells enriched from blood (not recorded which). These receptors were obtained from a man younger than 35 who had recovered from COVID-19. Each CDR3 is given with its conserved first and last residue. The D gene is left open where the match is weak. The size of a clone is reported for some rows only, either as once, few or many, or as a class for expanded clones.

clone_size j_call d_call v_call cdr3_nt cdr3_aa
. TRBJ2-3 . TRBV3-1/TRBV3-2 TGTGCCAGCAGCCAAGGTAGTGGTGGGACTACAGATACGCAGTATTTT CASSQGSGGTTDTQYF
. TRBJ2-1 TRBD2 TRBV7-2 TGTGCCAGCAGCTTAGTGGCTAGCGGGAGCGGGGCCTACAATGAGCAGTTCTTC CASSLVASGSGAYNEQFF
once TRBJ1-1 . TRBV20-1 TGCAGTGCGCGGGGGAACACTGAAGCTTTCTTT CSARGNTEAFF
once TRBJ1-3 . TRBV3-1/TRBV3-2 TGTGCCAGCAGCCAAGACTCAGGGTACGGGAACACCATATATTTT CASSQDSGYGNTIYF
. TRBJ1-1 . TRBV5-4 TGTGCCAGCAGCTTACAGGGAATTGGGACTGAAGCTTTCTTT CASSLQGIGTEAFF
. TRBJ2-5 . TRBV10-2 TGCGCCAGCAGTGAGTCGGGACTTCGTCAAGAGACCCAGTACTTC CASSESGLRQETQYF
. TRBJ1-4 TRBD1 TRBV19 TGTGCCAGTACGGGACAGGGGCTTGAAAAACTGTTTTTT CASTGQGLEKLFF
. TRBJ1-2 . TRBV5-1 TGCGCCAGCAGCCGAACGGGTGACAACTATGGCTACACCTTC CASSRTGDNYGYTF
. TRBJ1-1 TRBD1 TRBV6-5 TGTGCCAGCAGTTTTGAGACAGGGTACGAAGCTTTCTTT CASSFETGYEAFF
. TRBJ2-1 . TRBV20-1 TGCAGTGCTAGTCGGAGCTCCTACAATGAGCAGTTCTTC CSASRSSYNEQFF
. TRBJ1-1 TRBD1 TRBV10-1 TGCGCCAGCAGCTCCCAGGGGGCGGTCACTGAAGCTTTCTTT CASSSQGAVTEAFF
. TRBJ2-5 TRBD1 TRBV5-4 TGTGCCAGCAGCTTGGGAGACAGGGGGGACCAAGAGACCCAGTACTTC CASSLGDRGDQETQYF
. TRBJ2-5 TRBD1 TRBV7-9 TGTGCCAGCAGCTTAGGACAGGGGGCTATCGAGACCCAGTACTTC CASSLGQGAIETQYF
. TRBJ1-5 . TRBV27 TGTGCCAGCAGTTTAGACAGGACCCTACCCCAGCATTTT CASSLDRTLPQHF
. TRBJ2-3 TRBD2 TRBV11-1 TGTGCCAGCAAGGGGTGGCTAGCGGGGAAGGATACGCAGTATTTT CASKGWLAGKDTQYF
. TRBJ1-2 TRBD1 TRBV5-1 TGCGCCAGCAGCCCAGGAGGACAGGGTAACGGTGGCTACACCTTC CASSPGGQGNGGYTF
. TRBJ1-1 . TRBV2 TGTGCCAGCAGTACAACATGGAACACTGAAGCTTTCTTT CASSTTWNTEAFF
. TRBJ2-1 TRBD2 TRBV29-1 TGCAGCGTCCAGGGGACTAGCGGCAGCCGGCACAATGAGCAGTTCTTC CSVQGTSGSRHNEQFF
. TRBJ2-2 TRBD1 TRBV29-1 TGCAGCGTAAAGACAGGGACCACCGGGGAGCTGTTTTTT CSVKTGTTGELFF
. TRBJ2-3 TRBD1 TRBV5-1 TGCGCCAGCAGCGCCAAGACAGGGCTTTCCATCACAGATACGCAGTATTTT CASSAKTGLSITDTQYF
. TRBJ1-5 . TRBV7-6 TGTGCCAGCAGCTTAGCGTTCGGGAGGGGTCAGCCCCAGCATTTT CASSLAFGRGQPQHF
once TRBJ1-1 . TRBV28 TGTGCCAGCAGTCCACCATACATCACTGAAGCTTTCTTT CASSPPYITEAFF
. TRBJ1-2 TRBD1 TRBV5-6 TGTGCCAGCAGCCCGGGACAGCGAGGACCCTATGGCTACACCTTC CASSPGQRGPYGYTF
. TRBJ2-7 . TRBV3-1/TRBV3-2 TGTGCCAGCAGCCAAGCCCTTTCCTACGAGCAGTACTTC CASSQALSYEQYF
. TRBJ1-2 . TRBV28 TGTGCCAGCAGTGTGACAGAAAACTATGGCTACACCTTC CASSVTENYGYTF
. TRBJ1-6 TRBD1 TRBV30 TGTGCCTGGAGGGGACAGGGGCAGTCACCCCTCCACTTT CAWRGQGQSPLHF
. TRBJ1-4 . TRBV7-8 TGTGCCAGCAGCCCCGGGGCCGGCGGGGTAATGAGGGAAAAACTGTTTTTT CASSPGAGGVMREKLFF
. TRBJ1-3 . TRBV19 TGTGCCAGTAGTTTGACAACTGGAAACACCATATATTTT CASSLTTGNTIYF
. TRBJ2-2 . TRBV27 TGTGCCAGCAGATCGACGGGCACCGGGGAGCTGTTTTTT CASRSTGTGELFF
. TRBJ1-6 TRBD1 TRBV5-1 TGCGCCAGCAGCCTGGGGACAGGGGGTAATTCACCCCTCCACTTT CASSLGTGGNSPLHF
. TRBJ1-1 . TRBV28 TGTGCCAGCAGTTTCAGGGGCTACACTGAAGCTTTCTTT CASSFRGYTEAFF
. TRBJ2-2 . TRBV28 TGTGCCAGCAGTTTGGCGGGCCTTCACACCGGGGAGCTGTTTTTT CASSLAGLHTGELFF
. TRBJ1-1 . TRBV12-3/TRBV12-4 TGTGCCAGCAGTTTTGCGGGGAACACTGAAGCTTTCTTT CASSFAGNTEAFF
. TRBJ1-2 TRBD1 TRBV5-1 TGCGCCAGCAGCTTGGTTCTTTATCGGGACAGGGGCTTAAGGAACTATGGCTACACCTTC CASSLVLYRDRGLRNYGYTF
. TRBJ1-6 . TRBV28 TGCGTGGGACATCCTCCCCCTTCGGATTCACCCCTCCACTTT CVGHPPPSDSPLHF
. TRBJ2-2 . TRBV2 TGTGCCAGCAGCGTATCCGGACAGCTGGACACCGGGGAGCTGTTTTTT CASSVSGQLDTGELFF
. TRBJ1-1 . TRBV19 TGTGCCAGCCGAGGGGGTATGACTGAAGCTTTCTTT CASRGGMTEAFF
. TRBJ1-1 . TRBV7-9 TGTGCCAGCAGCTTAGGTGCGGGGAACACTGAAGCTTTCTTT CASSLGAGNTEAFF
. TRBJ2-3 TRBD1 TRBV4-1 TGCGCCAGCAGCCAAGGACAGGGGGCGTCTAGCACAGATACGCAGTATTTT CASSQGQGASSTDTQYF
. TRBJ2-2 TRBD1 TRBV5-1 TGCGCCAGCAGCCCGGGGACAGCATTACCCACCGGGGAGCTGTTTTTT CASSPGTALPTGELFF
. TRBJ2-7 TRBD1 TRBV12-5 TGTGCTAGTGGTTTGGACAGGGGGTACGAGCAGTACTTC CASGLDRGYEQYF
. TRBJ2-6 TRBD1 TRBV7-9 TGTGCCAGCAACGGACAGGGGTTACACTCTGGGGCCAACGTCCTGACTTTC CASNGQGLHSGANVLTF
. TRBJ2-5 . TRBV12-3/TRBV12-4 TGTGCCAGCAGTTTATCGGGGGTTGAGACCCAGTACTTC CASSLSGVETQYF
. TRBJ2-1 . TRBV28 TGTGCCAGCAGTCCACCGGGACTGGGCGTCAATGAGCAGTTCTTC CASSPPGLGVNEQFF
. TRBJ2-1 TRBD1 TRBV19 TGTGCCAGTAGTACGGACAGGGGGAGCAACAATGAGCAGTTCTTC CASSTDRGSNNEQFF
. TRBJ1-5 TRBD1 TRBV30 TGTGCCTGGAGTGCGGGACAGTATCAGCCCCAGCATTTT CAWSAGQYQPQHF